This is a list of T cell receptor beta chains from one sample in a study of blood T cell repertoires in COVID-19. TCRdb's table, derived via immunoSEQ multiplex PCR, lists solely in-frame clones and lacks some. The sample comprises around 190,000 clones, roughly 88% of which are singletons, and 15% to 20% rests with the top ten. Sample: peripheral blood. All receptors derive from a man in his fifties with COVID-19, enrolled during active disease. Each CDR3 is given with its conserved first and last residue. Where a row states a size, it is once, few, many or the class of an expanded clone; other rows omit it.

few TRBV6-1 CASSEWAVGNQPQHF
. TRBV15 CATSRAGGSSNEQFF
few TRBV10-3 CAISEVPTGLGGGQQETQYF
. TRBV30 CAWSHTAGYEKLFF
. TRBV6-6 CASTQAPPPTDTQYF
. TRBV27 CASSFSGREPHEQYF
. TRBV7-2 CASSLLRGATEAFF
. TRBV7-8 CASDRGSYQPQHF
. TRBV2 CATQVGGTPLHF
. TRBV7-2 CASSLVGGGRSSGNTIYF
. TRBV9 CASSVAGLSGNTIYF
. TRBV9 CASSVERGGYGYTF
. TRBV19 CASSNRGDPNEKLFF
. TRBV5-4 CASSRRLAGGPTDTQYF
once TRBV15 CATSRVLGGETQYF
. TRBV9 CASSVSNHPGTEAFF
. TRBV27 CASSALGQGVNYGYTF
. TRBV6-5 CASSTDRGGEKLFF